Listed below are T cell receptor beta chains from one sample, sequenced in a study of glioma-infiltrating T cells. MiXCR, run by TCRdb on the multiplex PCR reads, gives a single entry per CDR3 protein. Here the sample spans more than 350,000 distinct CDR3 sequences, 41% being singletons. Sequencing was performed on glioma tissue, nonneoplastic brain tissue, or PBMCs (not recorded which). The receptors were gathered from a human donor with low-grade glioma or glioblastoma, undergoing nonglioma brain surgery, or in good health (not recorded which). The CDR3 runs from the conserved cysteine through the conserved F or W. Each record gives: J gene, clone size, V gene, D gene, CDR3 protein, CDR3 DNA. A D gene is named only where the DNA matches it firmly. Part of the rows lack a size; the others show once, few, many or a class for expanded clones.

j_gene: TRBJ2-5; abundance: -; v_gene: TRBV28; d_gene: TRBD1; CDR3aa: CASSLDPDRAYQETQYF; CDR3nt: TGTGCCAGCAGCTTAGACCCAGACAGGGCGTACCAAGAGACCCAGTACTTC
j_gene: TRBJ2-7; abundance: few; v_gene: TRBV15; d_gene: -; CDR3aa: CATSRDTATTYEQYF; CDR3nt: TGTGCCACCAGCAGAGATACGGCTACAACCTACGAGCAGTACTTC
j_gene: TRBJ2-7; abundance: few; v_gene: TRBV11-2; d_gene: TRBD2; CDR3aa: CASSPPSGRAYNEQYF; CDR3nt: TGTGCCAGCAGCCCCCCAAGCGGGAGGGCCTATAACGAGCAGTACTTC
j_gene: TRBJ2-7; abundance: few; v_gene: TRBV20-1; d_gene: -; CDR3aa: CSAYRDSVYEQYF; CDR3nt: TGCAGTGCATACCGGGACTCGGTCTACGAGCAGTACTTC
j_gene: TRBJ2-7; abundance: -; v_gene: TRBV28; d_gene: TRBD2; CDR3aa: CASSTPGLADYEQYF; CDR3nt: TGTGCCAGCAGTACACCGGGACTAGCGGATTACGAGCAGTACTTC
j_gene: TRBJ2-5; abundance: -; v_gene: TRBV7-2; d_gene: TRBD1; CDR3aa: CASSAGQGIYPLTQYF; CDR3nt: TGTGCCAGCAGCGCGGGACAGGGGATTTACCCGCTGACCCAGTACTTC
j_gene: TRBJ2-7; abundance: few; v_gene: TRBV7-2; d_gene: TRBD2; CDR3aa: CASRLSGVAGAYEQYF; CDR3nt: TGTGCCAGCAGATTGTCTGGAGTAGCGGGTGCCTACGAGCAGTACTTC
j_gene: TRBJ2-7; abundance: -; v_gene: TRBV7-2; d_gene: -; CDR3aa: CASSLLCYEQYF; CDR3nt: TGTGCCAGCAGCTTATTATGTTACGAGCAGTACTTC
j_gene: TRBJ1-2; abundance: -; v_gene: TRBV7-2; d_gene: -; CDR3aa: CASSLGKGYYIF; CDR3nt: TGTGCCAGCAGCTTAGGCAAGGGCTACTACATCTTC
j_gene: TRBJ2-1; abundance: many; v_gene: TRBV4-3; d_gene: TRBD1; CDR3aa: CASSQELTGMGNEQFF; CDR3nt: TGCGCCAGCAGCCAAGAATTGACAGGGATGGGCAATGAGCAGTTCTTC
j_gene: TRBJ1-2; abundance: few; v_gene: TRBV27; d_gene: -; CDR3aa: CASSQGIGSYGYTF; CDR3nt: TGTGCCAGCAGCCAAGGCATTGGTTCCTATGGCTACACCTTC
j_gene: TRBJ2-7; abundance: -; v_gene: TRBV7-2; d_gene: -; CDR3aa: CASSLEFGRYEQYF; CDR3nt: TGTGCCAGCAGCTTAGAGTTCGGGCGCTACGAGCAGTACTTC
j_gene: TRBJ2-7; abundance: -; v_gene: TRBV28; d_gene: TRBD1; CDR3aa: CASSFNLDREGYEQYF; CDR3nt: TGTGCCAGCAGTTTCAATCTGGACAGGGAAGGCTACGAGCAGTACTTC
j_gene: TRBJ2-1; abundance: -; v_gene: TRBV3-1; d_gene: -; CDR3aa: CASSQDTRSRFF; CDR3nt: TGTGCCAGCAGCCAAGATACGAGGAGTCGGTTCTTC
j_gene: TRBJ2-7; abundance: many; v_gene: TRBV27; d_gene: TRBD1; CDR3aa: CASSFRQGPYEQYF; CDR3nt: TGTGCCAGCAGTTTCCGACAGGGACCCTACGAGCAGTACTTC
j_gene: TRBJ2-1; abundance: -; v_gene: TRBV7-3; d_gene: TRBD2; CDR3aa: CASSPHGLAPNEQFF; CDR3nt: TGTGCCAGCAGTCCGCACGGACTAGCACCCAATGAGCAGTTCTTC
j_gene: TRBJ1-1; abundance: -; v_gene: TRBV20-1; d_gene: -; CDR3aa: CSFLSGSGNTEAFF; CDR3nt: TGCAGCTTTCTGAGCGGGTCGGGGAACACTGAAGCTTTCTTT
j_gene: TRBJ1-2; abundance: few; v_gene: TRBV4-3; d_gene: -; CDR3aa: CASSPWTGFSYGYTF; CDR3nt: TGCGCCAGCAGCCCATGGACCGGGTTTTCCTATGGCTACACCTTC
j_gene: TRBJ1-1; abundance: once; v_gene: TRBV7-9; d_gene: -; CDR3aa: CASSLAPRITEAFF; CDR3nt: TGTGCCAGCAGCTTAGCGCCCAGGATCACTGAAGCTTTCTTT
j_gene: TRBJ2-7; abundance: -; v_gene: TRBV4-3; d_gene: TRBD2; CDR3aa: CASSLSGGGSYEQYF; CDR3nt: TGCGCCAGCAGCTTGTCGGGAGGAGGGAGCTACGAGCAGTACTTC
j_gene: TRBJ2-1; abundance: -; v_gene: TRBV7-2; d_gene: -; CDR3aa: CASSLGGGRNSYNEQFF; CDR3nt: TGTGCCAGCAGCTTAGGGGGGGGGCGTAACTCCTACAATGAGCAGTTCTTC
j_gene: TRBJ2-5; abundance: many; v_gene: TRBV6-5; d_gene: -; CDR3aa: CASSYSPTETQYF; CDR3nt: TGTGCCAGCAGTTACTCGCCCACAGAGACCCAGTACTTC
j_gene: TRBJ2-7; abundance: -; v_gene: TRBV27; d_gene: TRBD2; CDR3aa: CAISERTSGRGEQYF; CDR3nt: TGTGCCATCAGTGAAAGGACTAGCGGGAGGGGCGAGCAGTACTTC
j_gene: TRBJ2-7; abundance: -; v_gene: TRBV10-2; d_gene: -; CDR3aa: CASSGGAGESYEQYF; CDR3nt: TGCGCCAGCAGTGGGGGGGCAGGGGAAAGCTACGAGCAGTACTTC
j_gene: TRBJ2-2; abundance: many; v_gene: TRBV7-2; d_gene: -; CDR3aa: CASSLKIGELFF; CDR3nt: TGTGCCAGCAGCTTAAAAATCGGGGAGCTGTTTTTT
j_gene: TRBJ1-3; abundance: few; v_gene: TRBV27; d_gene: TRBD1; CDR3aa: CASSPGTGGGIYF; CDR3nt: TGTGCCAGCAGTCCCGGGACAGGGGGGGGTATATATTTT
j_gene: TRBJ2-7; abundance: -; v_gene: TRBV7-2; d_gene: TRBD2; CDR3aa: CASSYTGGSGRGRIYEQYF; CDR3nt: TGTGCCAGCAGCTACACCGGGGGTAGCGGGAGAGGTAGGATCTACGAGCAGTACTTC
j_gene: TRBJ1-3; abundance: -; v_gene: TRBV28; d_gene: TRBD1; CDR3aa: CASRRQGRWGFSGNTIYF; CDR3nt: TGTGCCAGCAGGCGACAGGGACGGTGGGGCTTCTCTGGAAACACCATATATTTT
j_gene: TRBJ1-2; abundance: -; v_gene: TRBV5-4; d_gene: TRBD1; CDR3aa: CASSLVDRGSYGYTF; CDR3nt: TGTGCCAGCAGCTTGGTCGACAGGGGAAGCTATGGCTACACCTTC
j_gene: TRBJ2-3; abundance: many; v_gene: TRBV27; d_gene: -; CDR3aa: CASSLTGFGGFGTQYF; CDR3nt: TGTGCCAGCAGTCTTACAGGGTTCGGGGGGTTTGGTACGCAGTATTTT
j_gene: TRBJ2-7; abundance: -; v_gene: TRBV7-6; d_gene: TRBD1; CDR3aa: CASSLAQGISYEQYF; CDR3nt: TGTGCCAGCAGCTTAGCACAGGGGATTTCCTACGAGCAGTACTTC
j_gene: TRBJ1-2; abundance: -; v_gene: TRBV5-1; d_gene: TRBD1; CDR3aa: CACSKRDRDYGYTF; CDR3nt: TGCGCCTGCAGCAAACGAGACAGGGACTATGGCTACACCTTC
j_gene: TRBJ2-3; abundance: -; v_gene: TRBV29-1; d_gene: TRBD1; CDR3aa: CSVETGGRYTQYF; CDR3nt: TGCAGCGTCGAAACAGGGGGCAGATATACGCAGTATTTT
j_gene: TRBJ1-5; abundance: many; v_gene: TRBV6-1; d_gene: -; CDR3aa: CASSADRWDQPQHF; CDR3nt: TGTGCCAGCAGTGCAGACAGATGGGATCAGCCCCAGCATTTT
j_gene: TRBJ2-1; abundance: few; v_gene: TRBV20-1; d_gene: TRBD2; CDR3aa: CSARDPASGSWNEQFF; CDR3nt: TGCAGTGCTAGAGATCCCGCTAGCGGGAGTTGGAATGAGCAGTTCTTC
j_gene: TRBJ1-3; abundance: many; v_gene: TRBV28; d_gene: -; CDR3aa: CASSLPLGVAGNTIYF; CDR3nt: TGTGCCAGCAGTTTACCCCTTGGGGTTGCTGGAAACACCATATATTTT
j_gene: TRBJ2-2; abundance: -; v_gene: TRBV28; d_gene: -; CDR3aa: CASSPRGAANTGELFF; CDR3nt: TGTGCCAGCAGTCCCCGCGGGGCCGCGAACACCGGGGAGCTGTTTTTT
j_gene: TRBJ2-1; abundance: -; v_gene: TRBV6-2/TRBV6-3; d_gene: TRBD2; CDR3aa: CASSSRLAGSNEQFF; CDR3nt: TGTGCCAGCAGTTCCCGACTAGCGGGGAGCAATGAGCAGTTCTTC
j_gene: TRBJ2-3; abundance: -; v_gene: TRBV28; d_gene: -; CDR3aa: CASSSLSGTDTQYF; CDR3nt: TGTGCCAGCAGTTCCCTTTCCGGGACAGATACGCAGTATTTT
j_gene: TRBJ1-1; abundance: -; v_gene: TRBV6-6; d_gene: TRBD1; CDR3aa: CASSYGQGITTEAFF; CDR3nt: TGTGCCAGCAGTTACGGACAGGGAATTACCACTGAAGCTTTCTTT
j_gene: TRBJ2-5; abundance: few; v_gene: TRBV28; d_gene: TRBD1; CDR3aa: CATILGQEETQYF; CDR3nt: TGTGCCACTATTCTTGGACAGGAAGAGACCCAGTACTTC
j_gene: TRBJ2-1; abundance: many; v_gene: TRBV6-2/TRBV6-3; d_gene: TRBD2; CDR3aa: CASRPGLAGNEQFF; CDR3nt: TGTGCCAGCAGGCCGGGACTAGCGGGTAATGAGCAGTTCTTC
j_gene: TRBJ2-1; abundance: -; v_gene: TRBV20-1; d_gene: TRBD2; CDR3aa: CSAIGLAYNEQFF; CDR3nt: TGCAGTGCAATCGGACTAGCCTACAATGAGCAGTTCTTC
j_gene: TRBJ2-1; abundance: few; v_gene: TRBV7-9; d_gene: TRBD2; CDR3aa: CASSLGLAGVGANNEQFF; CDR3nt: TGTGCCAGCAGCTTGGGACTAGCGGGAGTTGGGGCCAACAATGAGCAGTTCTTC
j_gene: TRBJ1-2; abundance: many; v_gene: TRBV28; d_gene: TRBD1; CDR3aa: CASSFDRAFGYTF; CDR3nt: TGTGCCAGCAGTTTCGACAGGGCTTTTGGCTACACCTTC
j_gene: TRBJ1-2; abundance: few; v_gene: TRBV15; d_gene: TRBD1; CDR3aa: CATSREYAGGLGYTF; CDR3nt: TGTGCCACCAGCAGAGAATACGCAGGGGGCTTAGGCTACACCTTC
j_gene: TRBJ1-6; abundance: -; v_gene: TRBV5-5; d_gene: -; CDR3aa: CASSFWQNNSPLHF; CDR3nt: TGTGCCAGCAGCTTTTGGCAGAATAATTCACCCCTCCACTTT
j_gene: TRBJ2-7; abundance: -; v_gene: TRBV7-2; d_gene: TRBD1; CDR3aa: CASSHLPGQGAFYEQYF; CDR3nt: TGTGCCAGCAGCCACCTCCCGGGACAGGGTGCTTTCTACGAGCAGTACTTC
j_gene: TRBJ2-3; abundance: few; v_gene: TRBV7-9; d_gene: -; CDR3aa: CASSYPGLLTDTQYF; CDR3nt: TGTGCCAGCAGCTACCCAGGGTTACTTACAGATACGCAGTATTTT
j_gene: TRBJ1-5; abundance: few; v_gene: TRBV7-6; d_gene: -; CDR3aa: CASSPSLGGQPQHF; CDR3nt: TGTGCCAGCAGCCCATCCTTGGGGGGGCAGCCCCAGCATTTT